The entry below describes one T cell receptor (beta chain). Its antigen is undetermined. The data are from a study of response to subunit inactivated influenza vaccine. The study's findings and limits: Authors proposed each seasonal influenza vaccination draws in few new T cells.

TCRdb processed the RT-PCR reads anew with MiXCR; each CDR3 protein has one entry. The repertoire holds hundreds of thousands of distinct CDR3 sequences, with approximately 17% as singletons. This CDR3 has 14 amino acids. CDR1 and CDR2 (germline): SGDLS, YYNGEE. Unmatched junction bases numbered 6, after V lost 3 bases and J lost 5 bases. The origin of this receptor is a man aged 50-75 years who received an inactivated influenza vaccine. The material was CD4+ T cells sorted from PBMCs, obtained approximately 25 months after vaccination. The chain recombines TRBV9 with TRBJ2-3; TRBD2 matches 7 bases. CDR3 region: CASSARGGGDTQYF. As DNA, the CDR3 is TGTGCCAGCAGCGCCCGCGGGGGTGGAGATACGCAGTATTTT.